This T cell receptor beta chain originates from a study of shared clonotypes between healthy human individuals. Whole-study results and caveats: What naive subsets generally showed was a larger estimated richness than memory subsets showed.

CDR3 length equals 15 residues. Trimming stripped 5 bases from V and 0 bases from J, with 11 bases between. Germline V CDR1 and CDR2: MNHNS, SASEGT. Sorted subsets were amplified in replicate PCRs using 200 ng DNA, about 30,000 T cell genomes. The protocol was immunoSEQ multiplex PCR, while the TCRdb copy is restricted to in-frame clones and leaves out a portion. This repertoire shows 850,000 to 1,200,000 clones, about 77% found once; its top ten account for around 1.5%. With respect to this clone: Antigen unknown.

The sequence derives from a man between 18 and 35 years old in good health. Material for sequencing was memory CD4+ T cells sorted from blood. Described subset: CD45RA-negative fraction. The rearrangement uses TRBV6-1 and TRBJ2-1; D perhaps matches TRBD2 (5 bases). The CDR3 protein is CASSLDGNSYNEQFF. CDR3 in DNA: TGTGCCAGCAGTTTGGACGGGAACTCCTACAATGAGCAGTTCTTC.